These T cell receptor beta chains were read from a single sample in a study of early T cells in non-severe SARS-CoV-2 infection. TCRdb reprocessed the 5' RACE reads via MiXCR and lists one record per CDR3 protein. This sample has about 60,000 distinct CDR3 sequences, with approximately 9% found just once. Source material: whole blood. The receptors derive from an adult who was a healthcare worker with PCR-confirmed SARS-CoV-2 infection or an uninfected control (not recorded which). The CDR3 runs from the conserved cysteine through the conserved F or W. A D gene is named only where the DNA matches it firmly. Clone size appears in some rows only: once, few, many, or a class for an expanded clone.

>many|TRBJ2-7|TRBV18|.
CASSPDRRTTVYEQYF
TGTGCCAGCTCACCAGACCGACGGACTACCGTCTACGAGCAGTACTTC
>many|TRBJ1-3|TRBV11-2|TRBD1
CASSPADRQNTIYF
TGTGCCAGCAGCCCAGCGGACAGGCAGAACACCATATATTTT
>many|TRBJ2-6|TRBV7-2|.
CASSFTRGTGANVLTF
TGTGCCAGCAGCTTTACTCGTGGGACTGGGGCCAACGTCCTGACTTTC
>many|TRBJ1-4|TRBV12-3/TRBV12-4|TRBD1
CASRQTGGNEKLFF
TGTGCCAGCAGGCAGACAGGGGGTAATGAAAAACTGTTTTTT
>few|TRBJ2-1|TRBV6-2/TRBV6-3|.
CASSYLLGNEQFF
TGTGCCAGCAGTTACTTGTTGGGTAATGAGCAGTTCTTC
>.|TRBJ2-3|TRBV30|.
CAWSVSNTDTQYF
TGTGCCTGGAGTGTATCGAACACAGATACGCAGTATTTT
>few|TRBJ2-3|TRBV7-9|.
CASTTPMDTQYF
TGTGCCAGCACCACCCCTATGGATACGCAGTATTTT
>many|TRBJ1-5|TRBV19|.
CASTSGRRNQPQHF
.
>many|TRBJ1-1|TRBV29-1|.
CSVETPFGAGAEAFF
TGCAGCGTTGAAACCCCGTTTGGCGCGGGCGCTGAAGCTTTCTTT
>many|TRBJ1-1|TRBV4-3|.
CASSRSQGMETEAFF
TGCGCCAGCAGCAGGAGCCAGGGAATGGAGACTGAAGCTTTCTTT
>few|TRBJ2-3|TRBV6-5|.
CASSYSPAPSTDTQYF
TGTGCCAGCAGTTACTCACCAGCCCCTAGCACAGATACGCAGTATTTT
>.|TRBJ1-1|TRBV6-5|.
CASSYLYKNTEAFF
TGTGCCAGCAGTTACTTGTATAAGAACACTGAAGCTTTCTTT
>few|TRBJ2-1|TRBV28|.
CASSSPRGGQFF
TGTGCCAGCAGTTCTCCCAGGGGCGGGCAGTTCTTC
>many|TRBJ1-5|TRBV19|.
CASSMLDQPQHF
TGTGCCAGTAGTATGTTAGATCAGCCCCAGCATTTT
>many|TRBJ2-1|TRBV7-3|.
CASSLDKGEQFF
TGTGCCAGCAGCTTAGACAAGGGTGAGCAGTTCTTC
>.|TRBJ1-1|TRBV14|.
CASRPGPGPAFF
TGTGCCAGCAGGCCAGGACCAGGACCAGCTTTCTTT
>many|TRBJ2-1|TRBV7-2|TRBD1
CASSRQLLGTGGYNEQFF
TGTGCCAGCAGCCGACAACTCCTAGGGACAGGGGGCTACAATGAGCAGTTCTTC
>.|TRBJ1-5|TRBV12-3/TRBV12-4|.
CASQVGRQPQHF
TGTGCCAGCCAGGTCGGAAGACAGCCCCAGCATTTT
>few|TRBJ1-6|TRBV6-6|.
CASSPEGDKNSPLHF
TGTGCCAGCAGCCCCGAGGGGGACAAGAATTCACCCCTCCACTTT
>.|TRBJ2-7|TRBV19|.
CASSIPGTQLYEQYF
TGTGCCAGTAGTATACCCGGGACTCAACTCTACGAGCAGTACTTC
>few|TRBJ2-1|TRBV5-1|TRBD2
CASSLALAGSLYNEQFF
TGCGCCAGCAGCTTGGCTTTAGCGGGATCCCTGTACAATGAGCAGTTCTTC
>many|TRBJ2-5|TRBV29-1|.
CSAKRDSSQETQYF
TGCAGCGCCAAGAGAGATTCCTCGCAAGAGACCCAGTACTTC